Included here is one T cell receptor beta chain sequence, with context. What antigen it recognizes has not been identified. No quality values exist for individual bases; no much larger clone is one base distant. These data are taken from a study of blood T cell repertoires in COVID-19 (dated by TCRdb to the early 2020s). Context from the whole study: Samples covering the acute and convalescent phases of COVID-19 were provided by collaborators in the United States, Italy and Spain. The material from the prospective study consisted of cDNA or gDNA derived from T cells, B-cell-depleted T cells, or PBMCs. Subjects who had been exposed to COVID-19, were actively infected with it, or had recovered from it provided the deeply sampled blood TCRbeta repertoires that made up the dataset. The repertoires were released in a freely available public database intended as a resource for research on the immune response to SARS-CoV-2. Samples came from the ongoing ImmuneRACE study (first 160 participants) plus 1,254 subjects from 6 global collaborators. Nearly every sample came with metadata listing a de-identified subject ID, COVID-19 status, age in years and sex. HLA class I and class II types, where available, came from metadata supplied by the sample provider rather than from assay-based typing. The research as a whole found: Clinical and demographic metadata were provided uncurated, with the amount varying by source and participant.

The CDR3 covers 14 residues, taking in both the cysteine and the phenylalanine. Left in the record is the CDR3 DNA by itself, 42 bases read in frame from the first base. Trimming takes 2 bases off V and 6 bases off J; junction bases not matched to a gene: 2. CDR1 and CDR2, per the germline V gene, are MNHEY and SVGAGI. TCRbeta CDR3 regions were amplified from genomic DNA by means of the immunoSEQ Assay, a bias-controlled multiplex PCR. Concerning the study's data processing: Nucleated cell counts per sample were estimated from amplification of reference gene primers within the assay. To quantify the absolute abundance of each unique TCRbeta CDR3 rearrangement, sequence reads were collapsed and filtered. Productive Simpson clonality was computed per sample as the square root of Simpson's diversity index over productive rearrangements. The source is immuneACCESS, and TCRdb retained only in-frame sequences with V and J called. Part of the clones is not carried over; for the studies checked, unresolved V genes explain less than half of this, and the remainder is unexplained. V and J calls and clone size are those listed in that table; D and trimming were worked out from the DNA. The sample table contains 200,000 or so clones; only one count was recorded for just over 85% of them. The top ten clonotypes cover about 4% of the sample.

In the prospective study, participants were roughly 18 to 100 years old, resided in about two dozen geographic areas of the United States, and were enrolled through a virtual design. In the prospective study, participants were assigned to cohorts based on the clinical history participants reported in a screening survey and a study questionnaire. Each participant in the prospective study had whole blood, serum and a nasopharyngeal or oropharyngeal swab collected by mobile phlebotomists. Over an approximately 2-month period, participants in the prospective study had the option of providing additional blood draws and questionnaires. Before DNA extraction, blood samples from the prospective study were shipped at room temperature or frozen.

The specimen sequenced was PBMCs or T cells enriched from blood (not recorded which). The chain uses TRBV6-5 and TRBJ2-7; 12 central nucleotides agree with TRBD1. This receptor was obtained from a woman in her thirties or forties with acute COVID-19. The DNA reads TGTGCCAGCAGTTACGGGACAGGGGGCGTCGAGCAGTACTTC. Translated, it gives CASSYGTGGVEQYF.